Ten or more counts support the clone carrying this T cell receptor beta chain. These data belong to a study of T cells in Graves' hyperthyroidism and ophthalmopathy. Whole-study context: Any treatment followed the collection of peripheral blood at initial diagnosis.

RNA transcripts provided the source from which TCR beta CDR3 regions were amplified. With the HTBI primer set, the TCR CDR3 went through a first round of RT-PCR. Using its own MiXCR run on the multiplex PCR reads, TCRdb lists one record per CDR3 protein. The data contain about 350,000 distinct CDR3 sequences, less than 20% of them singletons. Trimming left V 1 base short and J 2 bases short, with 14 bases between. The CDR3 totals 16 residues. CDR1 and CDR2 (germline): MDHEN, SYDVKM. The sequencing sample was made of blood. The J gene is TRBJ1-1, the V gene TRBV28; a weak D match, TRBD1 (6 bases). This TCR was sampled from a middle-aged woman with Graves' ophthalmopathy. In nucleotides, the CDR3 is TGTGCCAGCAGTTTATATCCGGACAGTCCAAACACTGAAGCTTTCTTT. It specifies CASSLYPDSPNTEAFF.